Listed below are T cell receptor beta chains from one sample, sequenced in a study of blood T cell repertoires in COVID-19. Measured with immunoSEQ multiplex PCR; TCRdb has only the in-frame clones, and not every one. The repertoire consists of more than 250,000 clones, with over 75% occurring once and the leading ten covering 1%. The sequenced material came from peripheral blood. These receptors were collected from a man between 45 and 60 years old with active or convalescent COVID-19. Each CDR3 is given without its conserved first and last residue. The order of the fields is V gene, CDR3 protein.

V gene: TRBV29-1; CDR3 protein: SVEGVGDRARETQY
V gene: TRBV3-1/TRBV3-2; CDR3 protein: ASSQRLQGNNNEQF
V gene: TRBV19; CDR3 protein: ASSKRTGINEKLF
V gene: TRBV7-6; CDR3 protein: ASSLQVSGNQETQY
V gene: TRBV11-2; CDR3 protein: ASSLFDTGELF
V gene: TRBV27; CDR3 protein: ASSSLGGASSYEQY
V gene: TRBV10-1; CDR3 protein: ASSENGADTQY
V gene: TRBV10-3; CDR3 protein: AIRTSGGTSGANVLT
V gene: TRBV2; CDR3 protein: ASRDRTGRVEAF
V gene: TRBV27; CDR3 protein: ASSLTGSPEDSPLH
V gene: TRBV5-4; CDR3 protein: ASSQDRGLGTDTQY
V gene: TRBV4-1; CDR3 protein: ASSQLGGTEAF
V gene: TRBV6-5; CDR3 protein: ASRGRTSGTNIQY
V gene: TRBV6-5; CDR3 protein: ATLQGLWGYT
V gene: TRBV28; CDR3 protein: ASSPFGQGKSNEQF
V gene: TRBV4-1; CDR3 protein: ASSQPDRGNYGYT
V gene: TRBV2; CDR3 protein: ASRRADPNTEAF
V gene: TRBV7-2; CDR3 protein: ASSFQTGRETQY
V gene: TRBV11-1; CDR3 protein: ASSPLAGGTYEQY
V gene: TRBV18; CDR3 protein: ASSPQEDTEAF
V gene: TRBV28; CDR3 protein: ASSSPTGGNYGYT
V gene: TRBV5-6; CDR3 protein: ASSLGLTNYGYT
V gene: TRBV21-1; CDR3 protein: ASSGPLFSREERIIEETQY
V gene: TRBV9; CDR3 protein: ASRGGDYGYT
V gene: TRBV5-1; CDR3 protein: ASSLNRRSFMATNEKLF
V gene: TRBV5-1; CDR3 protein: ASSFVSRDTEAF
V gene: TRBV30; CDR3 protein: AWREGNQPQH
V gene: TRBV3-1/TRBV3-2; CDR3 protein: ASSPWGGKNTEAF
V gene: TRBV28; CDR3 protein: ASSGTAVSGNTIY
V gene: TRBV4-3; CDR3 protein: ASSQGSSGNTIY
V gene: TRBV7-2; CDR3 protein: ASSHYISQGTGELF
V gene: TRBV10-3; CDR3 protein: AISGEGNGGYT
V gene: TRBV29-1; CDR3 protein: SVAELYPGETQY
V gene: TRBV6-1; CDR3 protein: ASSDQGANSPLH
V gene: TRBV15; CDR3 protein: ATSFHENQPQH
V gene: TRBV2; CDR3 protein: ASSGESGNEQF
V gene: TRBV28; CDR3 protein: ASSSSLHTTGYT
V gene: TRBV5-5; CDR3 protein: ASSLATVQETQY
V gene: TRBV28; CDR3 protein: ASIQPGQSYGYT
V gene: TRBV5-1; CDR3 protein: ASSFGQGTEAF
V gene: TRBV28; CDR3 protein: ASSSNRGSNTGELF
V gene: TRBV19; CDR3 protein: ASSPIPGQSNQPQH
V gene: TRBV29-1; CDR3 protein: SVEDGRGQDTQY
V gene: TRBV18; CDR3 protein: ASSPGTGSYNEQF
V gene: TRBV28; CDR3 protein: ASSWAAYEQY
V gene: TRBV6-5; CDR3 protein: ASRTQGYGYT
V gene: TRBV7-9; CDR3 protein: ASSKGQGGQETQY
V gene: TRBV2; CDR3 protein: ASRDFLLSREQY
V gene: TRBV6-6; CDR3 protein: ASSKTGTGNTIY